This passage covers 8 T cell receptor beta chains from one sample sequenced in a study of cytomegalovirus exposure and HLA in healthy donors. PCR primers comprised 60 Vbeta and 13 Jbeta primers. Libraries were prepared by immunoSEQ multiplex PCR; TCRdb keeps only in-frame clonotypes and omits some of them. The sample records 100,000 to 150,000 clones, 79% being singletons. Source material: PBMCs. Source of these receptors: a male donor in good health and CMV-seronegative.

The chain is built from TRBV6-5 and TRBJ1-5; tentative D call: TRBD1 (5 bases). The CDR3 runs 14 residues. Trimming removed 4 bases at V and 0 bases at J, with 7 bases between. Germline CDR1 is MNHEY and CDR2 is SVGAGI. CDR3 coding DNA: TGTGCCAGCAGTTCGACAGTTAGCAATCAGCCCCAGCATTTT. Translation gives CASSSTVSNQPQHF.

The chain combines TRBV5-4 with TRBJ2-3; 10 nucleotides agree with TRBD1. This CDR3 region has 16 residues. The V gene's germline CDR1 is SGHNT and CDR2 YYREEE (reference sequence). Losses at the gene ends were 4 bases for V and 2 bases for J; bases not matched to a gene: 7. For the CDR3, the DNA is TGTGCCAGCAGCGGGGGGGGGACAGGGGCCACAGATACGCAGTATTTT. Translation gives CASSGGGTGATDTQYF.

V and J are TRBV2 and TRBJ2-1; 8 positions agree with TRBD1. CDR1 and CDR2 (germline): SNHLY, FYNNEI. The CDR3 consists of 15 residues. V was clipped by 6 bases and J by 3 bases; unmatched bases: 7. CDR3 residues: CASSPETGGYNEQFF. Written as DNA, the CDR3 is TGTGCCAGCAGCCCCGAAACAGGGGGCTACAATGAGCAGTTCTTC.

The chain carries TRBV30 and TRBJ1-2; 7 nucleotides line up with TRBD1. The CDR3 is 13 amino acids. Germline loops: CDR1 GTSNPN, CDR2 SVGIG (reference sequence). CDR3: CALGEGGVGGYTF. In DNA, the CDR3 is TGTGCACTCGGGGAAGGGGGCGTCGGTGGCTACACCTTC.

The rearrangement uses TRBV18 and TRBJ1-5; D remains ambiguous. CDR1 and CDR2 (germline): KGHSH, LQKENI. This CDR3 is built from 15 residues. Trimming took 5 bases from V and 2 from J, leaving 13 bases between them. The CDR3: CASSSSFGGNQPQHF. The CDR3 region has the DNA TGTGCCAGCTCATCCTCCTTCGGGGGCAATCAGCCCCAGCATTTT. Combining the CDR3 with reference TRBV18 and TRBJ1-5 gives the whole variable domain NAGVMQNPRHLVRRRGQEARLRCSPMKGHSHVYWYRQLPEEGLKFMVYLQKENIIDESGMPKERFSAEFPKEGPSILRIQQVVRGDSAAYFCASSSSFGGNQPQHFGDGTRLSIL.

The CDR3 DNA is TGTGCCAGTAGTATCGGAGCGGGGGGGCCGGGCGATACGCAGTATTTT. This codes for CASSIGAGGPGDTQYF. This sequence joins TRBV19 and TRBJ2-3, with 10 bases matching TRBD2. The germline V gene encodes CDR1 LNHDA and CDR2 SQIVND (reference sequence). V lost 3 bases and J lost 6; bases outside the gene matches: 9. This CDR3 comprises 16 residues.

The J gene is TRBJ1-1, the V gene TRBV6-6; D possibly corresponds to TRBD1 (5 bases). The germline gives CDR1 MNHNY, CDR2 SVGAGI (reference sequence). Between the trimmed V and J ends, which lost 5 bases and 3 bases, there was a span of 19 bases. CDR3 length: 16 amino acids. Written as DNA, the CDR3 is TGTGCCAGCAGTAAACAAGGGGCGGGGGGTTACACTGAAGCTTTCTTT. Translating it yields CASSKQGAGGYTEAFF.

This rearrangement joins TRBV5-5 to TRBJ2-3; no clear D gene. Germline V gene data show CDR1 as SGHKS and CDR2 as YYEKEE (reference sequence). This CDR3 is built from 12 residues. V lost 4 bases, J lost 2 bases, and 5 bases lay in between. CDR3 sequence (DNA): TGTGCCAGCAGCACCTACACAGATACGCAGTATTTT. Translating gives CASSTYTDTQYF. Full variable domain (rest looked up from reference TRBV5-5 and TRBJ2-3): DAGVTQSPTHLIKTRGQQVTLRCSPISGHKSVSWYQQVLGQGPQFIFQYYEKEERGRGNFPDRFSARQFPNYSSELNVNALLLGDSALYLCASSTYTDTQYFGPGTRLTVL.